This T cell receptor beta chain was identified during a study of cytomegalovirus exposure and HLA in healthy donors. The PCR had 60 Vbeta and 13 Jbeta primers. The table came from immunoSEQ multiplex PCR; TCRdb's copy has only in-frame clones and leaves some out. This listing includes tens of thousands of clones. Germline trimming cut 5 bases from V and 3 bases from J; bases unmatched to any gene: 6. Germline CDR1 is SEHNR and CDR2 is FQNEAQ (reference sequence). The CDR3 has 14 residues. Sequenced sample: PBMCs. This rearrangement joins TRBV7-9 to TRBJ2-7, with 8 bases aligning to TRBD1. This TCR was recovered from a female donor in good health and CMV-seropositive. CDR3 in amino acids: CASSPDRVGYEQYF. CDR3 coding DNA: TGTGCCAGCAGCCCGGACAGGGTGGGCTACGAGCAGTACTTC. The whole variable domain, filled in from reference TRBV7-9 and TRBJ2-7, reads DTGVSQNPRHKITKRGQNVTFRCDPISEHNRLYWYRQTLGQGPEFLTYFQNEAQLEKSRLLSDRFSAERPKGSFSTLEIQRTEQGDSAMYLCASSPDRVGYEQYFGPGTRLTVT.